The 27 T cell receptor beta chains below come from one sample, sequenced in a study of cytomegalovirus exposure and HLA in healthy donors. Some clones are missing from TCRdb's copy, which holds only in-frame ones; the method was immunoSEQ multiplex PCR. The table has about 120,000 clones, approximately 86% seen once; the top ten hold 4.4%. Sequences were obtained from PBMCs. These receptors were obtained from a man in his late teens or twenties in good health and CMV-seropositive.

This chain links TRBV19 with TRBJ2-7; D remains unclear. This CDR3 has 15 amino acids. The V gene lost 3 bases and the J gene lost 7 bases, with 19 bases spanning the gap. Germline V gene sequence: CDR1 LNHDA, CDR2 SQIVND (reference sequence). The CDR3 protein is CASSIFAGRTVEQYF. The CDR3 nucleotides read TGTGCCAGTAGTATCTTTGCAGGCCGTACGGTAGAGCAGTACTTC.

As DNA, the CDR3 is TGCGCCAGCAGCCTACAGGGGGCGAACACTGAAGCTTTCTTT. This codes for CASSLQGANTEAFF. This rearrangement joins TRBV5-1 to TRBJ1-1; TRBD1 matches at 9 bases. Per the germline V gene, CDR1 is SGHRS and CDR2 is YFSETQ. J lost 1 base, V lost 4 bases, and 2 bases had no gene match. The CDR3 extends over 14 amino acids.

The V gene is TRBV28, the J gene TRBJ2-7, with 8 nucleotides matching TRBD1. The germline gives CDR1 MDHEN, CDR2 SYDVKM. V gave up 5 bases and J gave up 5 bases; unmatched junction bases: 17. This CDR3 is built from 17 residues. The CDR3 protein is CASSQGDRGFRIDEQYF. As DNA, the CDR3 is TGTGCCAGCAGTCAAGGCGACAGGGGTTTTAGGATCGACGAGCAGTACTTC.

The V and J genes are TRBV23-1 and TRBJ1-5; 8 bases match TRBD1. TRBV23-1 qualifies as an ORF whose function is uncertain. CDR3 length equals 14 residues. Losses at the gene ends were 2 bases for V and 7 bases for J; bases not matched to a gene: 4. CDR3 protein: CASSQQGAKQPQHF. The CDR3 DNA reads TGCGCCAGCAGTCAACAGGGGGCAAAACAGCCCCAGCATTTT.

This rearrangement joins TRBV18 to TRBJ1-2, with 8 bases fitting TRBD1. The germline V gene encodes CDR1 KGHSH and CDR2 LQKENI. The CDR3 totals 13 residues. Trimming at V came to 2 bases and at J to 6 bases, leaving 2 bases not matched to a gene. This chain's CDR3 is CASSPSTGDGYTF. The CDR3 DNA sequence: TGTGCCAGCTCACCATCGACAGGGGATGGCTACACCTTC.

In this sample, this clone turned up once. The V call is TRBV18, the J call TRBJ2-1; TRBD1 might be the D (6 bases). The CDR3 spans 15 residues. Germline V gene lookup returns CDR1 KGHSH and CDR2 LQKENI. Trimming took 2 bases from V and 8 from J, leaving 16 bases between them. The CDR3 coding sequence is TGTGCCAGCTCACCATTAGAGGGGGTAGAAGATGAGCAGTTCTTC. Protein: CASSPLEGVEDEQFF.

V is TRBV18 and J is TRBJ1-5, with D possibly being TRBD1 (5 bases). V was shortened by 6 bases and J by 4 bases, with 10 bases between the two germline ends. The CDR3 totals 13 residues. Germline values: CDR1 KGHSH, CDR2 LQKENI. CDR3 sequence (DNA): TGTGCCAGCTCGAGGCAGGGAAATCAGCCCCAGCATTTT. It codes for CASSRQGNQPQHF.

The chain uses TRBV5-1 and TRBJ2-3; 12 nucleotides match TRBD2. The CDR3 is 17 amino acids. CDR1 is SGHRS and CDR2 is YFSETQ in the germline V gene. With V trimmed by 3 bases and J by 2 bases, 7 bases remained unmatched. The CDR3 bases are TGCGCCAGCAGCTCGACTCGACTAGCGGGAGTCACAGATACGCAGTATTTT. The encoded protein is CASSSTRLAGVTDTQYF.

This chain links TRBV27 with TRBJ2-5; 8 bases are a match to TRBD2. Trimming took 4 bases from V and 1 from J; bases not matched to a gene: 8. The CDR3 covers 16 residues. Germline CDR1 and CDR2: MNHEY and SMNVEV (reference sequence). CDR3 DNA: TGTGCCAGCAGTTCCTTTAGCGGGGTACTCCAAGAGACCCAGTACTTC. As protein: CASSSFSGVLQETQYF.

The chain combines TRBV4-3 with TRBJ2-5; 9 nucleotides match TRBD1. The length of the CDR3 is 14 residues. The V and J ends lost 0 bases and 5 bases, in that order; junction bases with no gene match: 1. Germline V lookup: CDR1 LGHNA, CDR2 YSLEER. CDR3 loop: CASSQDGQGETQYF. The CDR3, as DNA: TGCGCCAGCAGCCAAGATGGACAGGGGGAGACCCAGTACTTC.

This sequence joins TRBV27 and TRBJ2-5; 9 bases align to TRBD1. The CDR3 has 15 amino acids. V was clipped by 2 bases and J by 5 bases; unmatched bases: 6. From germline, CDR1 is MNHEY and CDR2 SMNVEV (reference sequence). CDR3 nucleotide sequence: TGTGCCAGCAGTTTAGGGACAGGGAGGCCGGAGACCCAGTACTTC. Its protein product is CASSLGTGRPETQYF.

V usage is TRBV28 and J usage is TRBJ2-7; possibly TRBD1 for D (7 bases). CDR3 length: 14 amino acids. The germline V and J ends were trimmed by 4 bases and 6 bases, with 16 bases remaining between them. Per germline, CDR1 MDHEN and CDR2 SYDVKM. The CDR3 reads CASSYPRQGGEQYF. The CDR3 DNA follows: TGTGCCAGCAGTTACCCCCGACAGGGAGGCGAGCAGTACTTC.

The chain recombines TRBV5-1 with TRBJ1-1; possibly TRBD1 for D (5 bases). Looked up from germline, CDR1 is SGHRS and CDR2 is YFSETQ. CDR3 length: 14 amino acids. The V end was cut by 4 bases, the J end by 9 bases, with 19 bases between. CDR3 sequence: CASSQQGGALKAFF. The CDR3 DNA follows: TGCGCCAGCAGCCAACAAGGAGGGGCGCTGAAAGCTTTCTTT. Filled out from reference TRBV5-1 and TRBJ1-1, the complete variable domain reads KAGVTQTPRYLIKTRGQQVTLSCSPISGHRSVSWYQQTPGQGLQFLFEYFSETQRNKGNFPGRFSGRQFSNSRSEMNVSTLELGDSALYLCASSQQGGALKAFFGQGTRLTVV.

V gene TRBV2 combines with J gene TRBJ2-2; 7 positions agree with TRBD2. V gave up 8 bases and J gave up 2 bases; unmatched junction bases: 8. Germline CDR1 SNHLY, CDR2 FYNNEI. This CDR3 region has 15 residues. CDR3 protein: CASAQPGLNTGELFF. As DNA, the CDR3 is TGTGCCAGCGCGCAACCGGGACTAAACACCGGGGAGCTGTTTTTT. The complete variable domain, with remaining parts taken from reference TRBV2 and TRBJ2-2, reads EPEVTQTPSHQVTQMGQEVILRCVPISNHLYFYWYRQILGQKVEFLVSFYNNEISEKSEIFDDQFSVERPDGSNFTLKIRSTKLEDSAMYFCASAQPGLNTGELFFGEGSRLTVL.

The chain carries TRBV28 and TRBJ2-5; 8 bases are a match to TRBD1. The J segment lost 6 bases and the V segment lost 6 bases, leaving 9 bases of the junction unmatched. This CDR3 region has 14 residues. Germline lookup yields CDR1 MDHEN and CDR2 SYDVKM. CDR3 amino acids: CASRGDRFGQTQYF. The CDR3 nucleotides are TGTGCCAGCAGGGGGGACAGGTTTGGGCAGACCCAGTACTTC.

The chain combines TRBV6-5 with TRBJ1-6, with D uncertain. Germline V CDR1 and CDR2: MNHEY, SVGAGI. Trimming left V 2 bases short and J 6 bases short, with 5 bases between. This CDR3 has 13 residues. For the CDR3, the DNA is TGTGCCAGCAGTTACCCTCCTAATTCACCCCTCCACTTT. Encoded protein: CASSYPPNSPLHF.

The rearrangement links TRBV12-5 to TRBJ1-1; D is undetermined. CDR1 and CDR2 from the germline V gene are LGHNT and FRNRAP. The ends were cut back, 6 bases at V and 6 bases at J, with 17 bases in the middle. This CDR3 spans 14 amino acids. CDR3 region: CASGPGNLKSEAFF. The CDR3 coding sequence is TGTGCTAGTGGCCCCGGGAACCTAAAGTCTGAAGCTTTCTTT.

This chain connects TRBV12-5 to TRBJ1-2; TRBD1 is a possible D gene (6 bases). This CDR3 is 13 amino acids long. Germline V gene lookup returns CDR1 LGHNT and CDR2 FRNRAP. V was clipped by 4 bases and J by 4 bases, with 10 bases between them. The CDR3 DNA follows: TGTGCTAGTGGTTCGGACAGCGGCTATGGCTACACCTTC. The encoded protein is CASGSDSGYGYTF.

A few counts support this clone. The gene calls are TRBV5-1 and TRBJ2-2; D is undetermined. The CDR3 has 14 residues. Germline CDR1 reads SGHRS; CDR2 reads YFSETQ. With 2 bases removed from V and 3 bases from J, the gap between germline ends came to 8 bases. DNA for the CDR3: TGCGCCAGCAGCTTCGACAAGTACACCGGGGAGCTGTTTTTT. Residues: CASSFDKYTGELFF.

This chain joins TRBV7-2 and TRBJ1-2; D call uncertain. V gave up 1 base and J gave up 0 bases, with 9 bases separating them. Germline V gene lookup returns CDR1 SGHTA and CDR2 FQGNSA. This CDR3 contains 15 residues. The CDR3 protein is CASSLGVSANYGYTF. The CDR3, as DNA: TGTGCCAGCAGCTTAGGAGTCAGCGCTAACTATGGCTACACCTTC.

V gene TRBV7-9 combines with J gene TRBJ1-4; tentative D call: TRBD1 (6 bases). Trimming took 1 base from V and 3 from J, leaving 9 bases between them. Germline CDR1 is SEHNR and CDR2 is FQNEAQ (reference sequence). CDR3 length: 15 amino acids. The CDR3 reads CASSLGRGANEKLFF. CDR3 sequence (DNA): TGTGCCAGCAGCTTAGGCAGGGGTGCTAATGAAAAACTGTTTTTT.

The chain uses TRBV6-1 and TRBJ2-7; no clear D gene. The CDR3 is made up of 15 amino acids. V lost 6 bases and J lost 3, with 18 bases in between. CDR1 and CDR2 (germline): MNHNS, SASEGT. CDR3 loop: CASRVLVLPFYEQYF. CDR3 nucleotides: TGTGCCAGCAGGGTTCTAGTTCTCCCCTTCTACGAGCAGTACTTC.

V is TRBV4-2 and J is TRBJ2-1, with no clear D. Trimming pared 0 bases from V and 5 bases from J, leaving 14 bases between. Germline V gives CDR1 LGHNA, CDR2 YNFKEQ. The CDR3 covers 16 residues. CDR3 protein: CASSQDDLQVNNEQFF. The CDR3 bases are TGTGCCAGCAGCCAAGATGATCTCCAGGTAAACAATGAGCAGTTCTTC.

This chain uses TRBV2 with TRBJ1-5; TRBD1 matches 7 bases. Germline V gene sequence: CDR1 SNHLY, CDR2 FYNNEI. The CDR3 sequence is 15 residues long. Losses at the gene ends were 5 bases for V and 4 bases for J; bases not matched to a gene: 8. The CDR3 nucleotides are TGTGCCAGCAGTCCCGACAGGGCGGGAAATCAGCCCCAGCATTTT. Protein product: CASSPDRAGNQPQHF.

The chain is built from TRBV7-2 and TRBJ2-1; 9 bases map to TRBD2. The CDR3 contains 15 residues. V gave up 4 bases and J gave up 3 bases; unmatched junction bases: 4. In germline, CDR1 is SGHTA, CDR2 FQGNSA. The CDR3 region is CASSSSGGHYNEQFF. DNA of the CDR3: TGTGCCAGCAGCTCGAGCGGGGGGCACTACAATGAGCAGTTCTTC.

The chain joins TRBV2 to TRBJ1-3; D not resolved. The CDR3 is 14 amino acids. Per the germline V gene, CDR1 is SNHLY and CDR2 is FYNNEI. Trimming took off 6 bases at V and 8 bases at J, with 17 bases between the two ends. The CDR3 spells CASSRATRRDTIYF. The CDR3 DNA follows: TGTGCCAGCAGCCGAGCGACCCGACGGGACACCATATATTTT.

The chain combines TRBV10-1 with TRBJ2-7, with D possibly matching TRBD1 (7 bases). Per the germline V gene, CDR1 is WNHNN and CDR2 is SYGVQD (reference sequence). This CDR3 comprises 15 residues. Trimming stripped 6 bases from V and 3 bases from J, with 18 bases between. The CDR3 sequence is CASSQGGTANYEQYF. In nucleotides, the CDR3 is TGCGCCAGCAGCCAAGGGGGGACAGCCAACTACGAGCAGTACTTC.